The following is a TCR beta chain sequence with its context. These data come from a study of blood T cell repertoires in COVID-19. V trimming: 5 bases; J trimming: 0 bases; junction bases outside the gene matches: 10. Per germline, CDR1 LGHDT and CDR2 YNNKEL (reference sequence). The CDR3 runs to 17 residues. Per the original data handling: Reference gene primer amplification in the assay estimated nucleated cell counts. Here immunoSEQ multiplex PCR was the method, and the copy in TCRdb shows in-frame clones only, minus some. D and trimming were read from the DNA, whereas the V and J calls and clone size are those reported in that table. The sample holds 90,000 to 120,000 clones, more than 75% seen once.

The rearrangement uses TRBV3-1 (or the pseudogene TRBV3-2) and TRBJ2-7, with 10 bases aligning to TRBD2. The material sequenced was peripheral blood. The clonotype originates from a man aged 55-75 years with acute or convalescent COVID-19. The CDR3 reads CASSSRLLAGLSYEQYF. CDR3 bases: TGTGCCAGCAGCTCGAGGTTACTAGCGGGACTCTCCTACGAGCAGTACTTC.